The 10 T cell receptor beta chains below come from one sample, sequenced in a study of T cell responses to AZD1222 COVID-19 vaccine. Measured with immunoSEQ multiplex PCR; TCRdb has only the in-frame clones, and not every one. The sample carries some 80,000 clones, around 88% recorded once. The specimen comprised peripheral blood, sampled 28 days after the second dose of the MenACWY control vaccine. All receptors derive from an adult who received the MenACWY meningococcal vaccine as a control.

The chain has TRBV24-1 and TRBJ2-5, with D uncertain. The germline V and J ends were trimmed by 1 base and 0 bases, with 2 bases remaining between them. The CDR3 length is 13 residues. Germline V CDR1 and CDR2: KGHDR, SFDVKD. The CDR3 coding sequence is TGTGCCACCAGTGATTTCAACCAAGAGACCCAGTACTTC. It codes for CATSDFNQETQYF.

This clone was seen just once. This sequence joins TRBV6-5 and TRBJ1-2, with 9 nucleotides matching TRBD1. The CDR3 contains 14 residues. Germline CDR1 MNHEY, CDR2 SVGAGI. V lost 6 bases to trimming and J lost 12 bases; unmatched junction nucleotides: 14. The CDR3 bases are TGTGCCAGCAGCGACCCGACAGGGGGTCAGAGGGACACCTTC. Encoded protein: CASSDPTGGQRDTF.

CDR3 nucleotides: TGTGCCAGCAGCTTAACAGGGCCTGGGGCCAAAAACATTCAGTACTTC. As protein: CASSLTGPGAKNIQYF. The V call is TRBV7-8, the J call TRBJ2-4, with D possibly being TRBD1 (6 bases). Germline V gene data show CDR1 as SGHVS and CDR2 as FQNEAQ. The V and J ends lost 2 bases and 1 base respectively, with 12 bases between them. The CDR3 has 16 amino acids.

This sequence joins TRBV28 and TRBJ2-2, with TRBD1 identical over 9 bases. The CDR3 sequence is 15 residues long. The V and J ends lost 5 bases and 6 bases, in that order; junction bases with no gene match: 7. CDR1 and CDR2 (germline): MDHEN, SYDVKM. The CDR3 protein is CASSRTGVRAGELFF. In DNA, the CDR3 is TGTGCCAGCAGTCGGACAGGGGTAAGGGCCGGGGAGCTGTTTTTT.

V gene TRBV30 combines with J gene TRBJ1-6; a possible D gene is TRBD1 (6 bases). The V gene's germline CDR1 is GTSNPN and CDR2 SVGIG (reference sequence). The CDR3 covers 14 residues. V lost 0 bases, J lost 8 bases, and 11 bases lay in between. The CDR3 region is CAWSVSGGYSPLHF. The CDR3 coding sequence is TGTGCCTGGAGTGTATCGGGGGGCTATTCACCCCTCCACTTT.

The chain uses TRBV4-2 and TRBJ2-7, with D perhaps matching TRBD2 (6 bases). Trimming took 0 bases from V and 8 from J, leaving 8 bases between them. Germline lookup yields CDR1 LGHNA and CDR2 YNFKEQ. The CDR3 spans 12 residues. The CDR3 bases are TGTGCCAGCAGCCAAGAGGAGGGGAAGCAGTACTTC. Translating it yields CASSQEEGKQYF.

The V call is TRBV3-1 (or the pseudogene TRBV3-2), the J call TRBJ1-2; D might be TRBD1 (5 bases). The V and J ends lost 1 base and 8 bases respectively, with 14 bases between them. The CDR3 runs 14 residues. Germline V gene data show CDR1 as LGHDT and CDR2 as YNNKEL (reference sequence). This chain's CDR3 is CASSQGMGERGYTF. In DNA form, the CDR3 reads TGTGCCAGCAGCCAAGGGATGGGGGAGCGGGGCTACACCTTC.

The gene calls are TRBV6-5 and TRBJ1-1, with 7 bases matching TRBD1. CDR1 is MNHEY, CDR2 SVGAGI, per germline. The CDR3 totals 13 residues. V was clipped by 6 bases and J by 4 bases; unmatched bases: 5. Here the CDR3 DNA reads TGTGCCAGCAGCAGGGGGGTTGTCACTGAAGCTTTCTTT. Protein sequence: CASSRGVVTEAFF.

J is TRBJ1-2 and V is TRBV30, with D maybe TRBD1 (6 bases). Deletions cut 7 bases from V and 7 bases from J, with 19 bases between. CDR3 length equals 13 residues. CDR1 GTSNPN and CDR2 SVGIG come from the germline V gene (reference sequence). The CDR3: CAFLGATDAGYTF. CDR3 in DNA: TGTGCCTTCTTGGGGGCGACCGACGCTGGCTACACCTTC.

This clone turned up a few times. The genes are TRBV7-9 and TRBJ2-1; 10 nucleotides line up with TRBD1. This CDR3 is built from 16 residues. Trimming at V came to 5 bases and at J to 7 bases, leaving 11 bases not matched to a gene. Per the germline V gene, CDR1 is SEHNR and CDR2 is FQNEAQ (reference sequence). CDR3 protein: CASSLRTGGLGNEQFF. The CDR3 region has the DNA TGTGCCAGCAGCCTTAGGACAGGGGGGCTGGGTAATGAGCAGTTCTTC.